This T cell receptor (beta chain) was identified during a study of shared clonotypes between healthy human individuals. Study background: Three plates were used per donor for CD4 naive, three for CD4 memory, two for CD8 naive and one for CD8 memory. Study-wide points: Owing to a small donor count, the genetic and exposure-history diversity represented was limited. Sequencing depth was predicted to influence how clonotypes are shared among donors.

A word on this clone: The antigen is undetermined.

The authors divided CD4+ cells into CD45RA+ naive and CD45RA-negative memory subsets. The ends were cut back, 4 bases at V and 2 bases at J, with 15 bases in the middle. Germline-derived CDR1 and CDR2 are SGHAT and FQDESV (reference sequence). The CDR3 consists of 15 residues. TCRdb's table, derived via immunoSEQ multiplex PCR, lists solely in-frame clones and lacks some. The sample has 550,000 to 700,000 clones, about 80% seen once. Source material: memory CD4+ T cells sorted from blood. Subset specified: CD45RA-negative fraction. The TCR was taken from a woman in her twenties or thirties in good health. This sequence joins TRBV11-1 and TRBJ2-7, with D possibly being TRBD1 or TRBD2 (5 bases each). CDR3 loop: CASSSSGAKTYEQYF. In nucleotides, the CDR3 is TGTGCCAGCAGCTCCTCCGGGGCCAAGACCTACGAGCAGTACTTC.